This T cell receptor (beta chain) was found in a study of T cells in localized non-small cell lung cancer. Study conclusions and caveats: Prolonged overall survival went with higher T cell density in the blood.

The table lists this clone with a few counts. Antigen: not known. TCRdb keeps only in-frame clones here, not all; method: immunoSEQ multiplex PCR. Among about 3,500 clones listed, around 21% were seen once. The TCR originated in a female donor older than 55 with stage II lung adenocarcinoma. The sequences come from lung tumor tissue, collected before any cancer treatment.

The CDR3 DNA is TGTGCCACCAGCAGAGGGAGGAGGTTGAATGAGCAGTTCTTC. Translating gives CATSRGRRLNEQFF. The genes are TRBV15 and TRBJ2-1; D might be TRBD2 (5 bases). Germline V CDR1 and CDR2: LNHNV, YYDKDF (reference sequence). There are 14 residues in the CDR3. Trimming stripped 1 base from V and 7 bases from J, with 11 bases between. The full variable domain, completed using reference TRBV15 and TRBJ2-1, is DAMVIQNPRYQVTQFGKPVTLSCSQTLNHNVMYWYQQKSSQAPKLLFHYYDKDFNNEADTPDNFQSRRPNTSFCFLDIRSPGLGDTAMYLCATSRGRRLNEQFFGPGTRLTVL.